The 18 T cell receptor beta chains presented below share a single source sample, sequenced in a study of response to subunit inactivated influenza vaccine. TCRdb independently ran MiXCR on the RT-PCR reads; one entry per CDR3 protein. The profile shows around 530,000 distinct CDR3 sequences, about 15% of them singletons. Sequenced here: CD4+ T cells sorted from PBMCs, sampled 23 to 25 months after vaccination. The source is a man aged 45 to 70 who received an inactivated influenza vaccine.

The chain joins TRBV20-1 to TRBJ2-2; unclear D gene. This CDR3 has 12 amino acids. Trimming removed 1 base at V and 5 bases at J, with 5 bases between. Germline-derived CDR1 and CDR2 are DFQATT and SNEGSKA (reference sequence). CDR3 bases: TGCAGTGCTAGAGGGTTAACCGGGGAGCTGTTTTTT. Translating gives CSARGLTGELFF.

This clonotype was counted at least ten times. CDR3 region: CASSYGTWGPSYNSPLHF. CDR3 DNA sequence: TGTGCCAGCAGTTACGGGACTTGGGGGCCCTCCTATAATTCACCCCTCCACTTT. The chain joins TRBV6-5 to TRBJ1-6; D perhaps matches TRBD1 (6 bases). Trimming cost V 2 bases and J 0 bases, with 14 bases left between them. The CDR3 has 18 amino acids. CDR1 is MNHEY and CDR2 is SVGAGI in the germline V gene.

This rearrangement joins TRBV9 to TRBJ2-6; D gene ambiguous. Trimming stripped 1 base from V and 0 bases from J, with 5 bases between. The CDR3 totals 15 residues. The germline CDR1 and CDR2 sequences are SGDLS and YYNGEE. CDR3 residues: CASSVTASGANVLTF. CDR3 DNA sequence: TGTGCCAGCAGCGTAACAGCCTCTGGGGCCAACGTCCTGACTTTC.

In its sample, this clonotype was seen a few times. The chain is built from TRBV30 and TRBJ2-2; 9 bases match TRBD1. The length of the CDR3 is 14 residues. Per the germline V gene, CDR1 is GTSNPN and CDR2 is SVGIG (reference sequence). The V and J ends lost 7 bases and 4 bases, in that order; junction bases with no gene match: 7. In DNA, the CDR3 is TGTGCCTCCACACAGGGGGCTCTCACCGGGGAGCTGTTTTTT. The encoded protein is CASTQGALTGELFF.

This clonotype was picked up many times. V and J are TRBV5-1 and TRBJ2-7, with D unclear. Germline CDR1 and CDR2: SGHRS and YFSETQ. This CDR3 region has 14 residues. V lost 4 bases to trimming and J lost 4 bases, with 15 bases between them. The CDR3, as DNA: TGCGCCAGCAGCGCGCCGTGGGATCGTTACGAGCAGTACTTC. This sequence encodes CASSAPWDRYEQYF.

The gene calls are TRBV10-3 and TRBJ1-1, with D possibly TRBD1 on 6 matching bases. The ends were cut back, 6 bases at V and 0 bases at J, with 14 bases in the middle. Per germline, CDR1 ENHRY and CDR2 SYGVKD. The CDR3 spans 15 residues. CDR3 sequence (DNA): TGTGCCATCAGAGAGGGGGGTTCGATGAACACTGAAGCTTTCTTT. Its translation is CAIREGGSMNTEAFF.

In its sample, this clonotype was seen a few times. V is TRBV25-1 and J is TRBJ2-7; no reliable D call. Germline V gene data show CDR1 as MGHDK and CDR2 as SYGVNS. CDR3 size: 11 residues. Trimming took off 6 bases at V and 6 bases at J, with 9 bases between the two ends. The CDR3 DNA reads TGTGCCAGCAGGCGGAATTCCGAGCAGTACTTC. It codes for CASRRNSEQYF.

This clonotype turned up a few times. The chain is built from TRBV5-1 and TRBJ1-6; maybe TRBD1 (5 bases). This CDR3 has 16 amino acids. V lost 0 bases and J 4 bases, leaving 11 bases between the germline ends. CDR1 is SGHRS, CDR2 YFSETQ, per germline. The CDR3 is CASSLAGNRYNSPLHF. CDR3 DNA: TGCGCCAGCAGCTTGGCAGGGAACCGATATAATTCACCCCTCCACTTT.

This clonotype was observed a few times. V and J are TRBV20-1 and TRBJ2-1; TRBD1 aligns across 8 bases. This CDR3 is 14 amino acids long. In germline, CDR1 is DFQATT, CDR2 SNEGSKA (reference sequence). Germline trimming cut 6 bases from V and 7 bases from J; bases unmatched to any gene: 11. In DNA form, the CDR3 reads TGCAGTGCCCCCCTCGGGACAGGCGGGAATGAGCAGTTCTTC. Translating it yields CSAPLGTGGNEQFF.

The genes are TRBV5-1 and TRBJ2-2, with D perhaps assigned TRBD1 or TRBD2 (5 bases each). The germline V gene encodes CDR1 SGHRS and CDR2 YFSETQ. The V end lost 7 bases, the J end lost 7 bases, and 17 bases lay between the germline ends. The CDR3 sequence is 14 residues long. The CDR3 sequence: CASGGPLGGGELFF. The CDR3 bases are TGCGCCAGCGGGGGTCCCCTCGGCGGCGGGGAGCTGTTTTTT.

Only a few counts were recorded for this clonotype. The V call is TRBV18, the J call TRBJ1-2; TRBD1 matches at 8 bases. CDR3 length: 17 residues. CDR1 and CDR2 (germline): KGHSH, LQKENI. Trimming at V came to 1 base and at J to 5 bases, leaving 12 bases not matched to a gene. DNA of the CDR3: TGTGCCAGCTCACCACGGACAGGGATCGCGGAGGGATATGGCTACACCTTC. Its protein is CASSPRTGIAEGYGYTF.

This clonotype was counted between two and nine times. The chain is built from TRBV20-1 and TRBJ2-5, with 7 bases matching TRBD1. This CDR3 is 15 amino acids long. Losses at the gene ends were 6 bases for V and 6 bases for J; bases not matched to a gene: 16. CDR1 is DFQATT, CDR2 SNEGSKA, per germline (reference sequence). The CDR3 DNA sequence: TGCAGTGCGGATAACAGGGGCTCGGGTGGACAGACCCAGTACTTC. It is translated as CSADNRGSGGQTQYF.

This clonotype was found many times. The genes are TRBV29-1 and TRBJ2-3; D not resolved. Trimming left V 4 bases short and J 6 bases short, with 8 bases between. CDR1 and CDR2 (germline): SQVTM, ANQGSEA. This CDR3 comprises 11 residues. The CDR3 DNA follows: TGCAGCGTTGGAATGGGGGATACGCAGTATTTT. It codes for CSVGMGDTQYF.

The gene calls are TRBV29-1 and TRBJ2-3, with 9 bases lining up with TRBD1. The CDR3 sequence is 18 residues long. Looked up from germline, CDR1 is SQVTM and CDR2 is ANQGSEA. Unmatched junction bases numbered 17, after V lost 6 bases and J lost 1 base. The CDR3: CSVEIPGTGYRGTDTQYF. The CDR3 DNA reads as TGCAGCGTCGAAATTCCCGGGACAGGGTATCGAGGCACAGATACGCAGTATTTT.

The J gene is TRBJ1-2, the V gene TRBV11-1; D is perhaps TRBD1 (5 bases). Germline V lookup: CDR1 SGHAT, CDR2 FQDESV (reference sequence). The CDR3 contains 18 residues. V lost 5 bases to trimming and J lost 4 bases, with 26 bases between them. In nucleotides, the CDR3 is TGTGCCAGCAGCCTCCCTGGGCAGGGTCACAAGTCTACCTATGGCTACACCTTC. Its translation: CASSLPGQGHKSTYGYTF.

The sample holds a few counts of this clonotype. This rearrangement joins TRBV24-1 to TRBJ2-3; 11 bases map to TRBD2. The V gene end was trimmed by 4 bases and the J gene end by 5 bases; junction bases not matched to a gene: 4. Germline CDR1 is KGHDR and CDR2 is SFDVKD. CDR3 length: 15 residues. As DNA, the CDR3 is TGTGCCACCAGTGAAACTAGCGGGAGTGGAGATACGCAGTATTTT. It is translated as CATSETSGSGDTQYF.

The chain couples TRBV28 to TRBJ1-5; D uncertain. This CDR3 contains 12 residues. V lost 8 bases to trimming and J lost 4 bases, with 9 bases between them. From germline, CDR1 is MDHEN and CDR2 SYDVKM. CDR3 nucleotides: TGTGCCAGCCTAGGTCTTAATCAGCCCCAGCATTTT. Translated: CASLGLNQPQHF. The variable domain in full, with the rest retrieved from reference TRBV28 and TRBJ1-5, is DVKVTQSSRYLVKRTGEKVFLECVQDMDHENMFWYRQDPGLGLRLIYFSYDVKMKEKGDIPEGYSVSREKKERFSLILESASTNQTSMYLCASLGLNQPQHFGDGTRLSIL.

This clonotype was found a few times. The chain has TRBV7-8 and TRBJ2-5, with TRBD1 matching 7 bases. The CDR3 extends over 16 amino acids. V lost 2 bases, J lost 9 bases, and 15 bases stayed unmatched. Germline V gene data show CDR1 as SGHVS and CDR2 as FQNEAQ. The DNA for the CDR3 is TGTGCCAGCAGCTTACTTAACAGGGGACACCAAGGGGCCCAGTACTTC. Protein: CASSLLNRGHQGAQYF. The whole variable domain, filled in from reference TRBV7-8 and TRBJ2-5, reads GAGVSQSPRYKVAKRGQDVALRCDPISGHVSLFWYQQALGQGPEFLTYFQNEAQLDKSGLPSDRFFAERPEGSVSTLKIQRTQQEDSAVYLCASSLLNRGHQGAQYFGPGTRLLVL.